Reported below is one T cell receptor (beta chain). Its specificity is unknown. This sample is drawn from a study of T cell responses to AZD1222 COVID-19 vaccine. Clones were read by immunoSEQ multiplex PCR, and TCRdb kept only the in-frame ones, dropping some. Of around 130,000 clones in the sample, 85% to 95% were seen once. Regarding the study as a whole: Just six people given AZD1222 tested seropositive at baseline. In a largely white British group with more females than males, clonal diversity was possibly underestimated. The span of vaccine-associated CD4 TCRs extended across spike, with dominance at 160-218 and 743-854.

Between the trimmed V and J ends, which lost 7 bases and 7 bases, there was a span of 16 bases. The CDR3 contains 13 residues. This specimen was peripheral blood, taken on day 0 of AZD1222 vaccination. This receptor was identified in an adult in good health. V and J are TRBV12-3 or TRBV12-4 and TRBJ1-2; D is unclear. CDR3 nucleotide sequence: TGTGCCAGCACCCTAGCTGGCCTCGGTGGCTACACCTTC. Encoded protein: CASTLAGLGGYTF.